This TCR beta chain was identified in a study of long-term antiretroviral therapy in people with HIV. Overall study context: Earliest sampling preceded the 2015 immediate-ART recommendation by about a decade.

Survey-level immunoSEQ v3.0 assays were run. The data were produced by immunoSEQ multiplex PCR, yet TCRdb's version contains in-frame clones alone and is incomplete. Among about 11,000 clones listed, 80% to 90% were seen once. The sample holds a few counts of this clone. The target antigen is unknown. Whole-study findings and limits: Repertoires looked antigen-experienced, with only a slight naive shift after ART. Diversity went up after ART and still fell short of transplant donor controls.

The CDR3 length is 12 residues. Trimming took 5 bases from V and 4 from J, leaving 7 bases between them. Germline CDR1 is MNHEY and CDR2 is SMNVEV (reference sequence). From each donor, at least one pre-ART PBMC sample and at least two post-ART PBMC samples were obtained. The chain is built from TRBV27 and TRBJ2-3; D is unclear. This receptor was identified in a man aged 50 or older with HIV. The source material was unsorted PBMCs, sampled roughly 7 years after starting antiretroviral therapy. Here the CDR3 DNA reads TGTGCCAGCAGTCATCACCCAGATACGCAGTATTTT. This gives the protein CASSHHPDTQYF.